This T cell receptor beta chain stems from a study of T cell responses to AZD1222 COVID-19 vaccine. Produced via immunoSEQ multiplex PCR; TCRdb's table is partial and in-frame only. The data hold about 82,000 clones, with 92% observed a single time. The study's findings and limits: The span of vaccine-associated CD4 TCRs extended across spike, with dominance at 160-218 and 743-854.

Investigators merged groups given second doses at roughly 4 or roughly 12 weeks. CDR1 and CDR2 from the germline V gene are SGHVS and FQNEAQ. The CDR3 has 16 amino acids. With 4 bases clipped from V and 3 bases from J, the junction kept 7 bases outside the gene matches. A remark on this clone: Its antigen is still unknown.

This TCR derives from an adult who received the AZD1222 COVID-19 vaccine. Sequenced here: peripheral blood, sampled 28 days after the second AZD1222 dose. The rearrangement links TRBV7-8 to TRBJ1-5, with 9 bases matching TRBD1. The CDR3 region is CASSSEGQGINQPQHF. The CDR3 nucleotides read TGTGCCAGCAGCTCTGAGGGACAGGGAATCAATCAGCCCCAGCATTTT.